Listed below are T cell receptor beta chains from one sample, sequenced in a study of cytotoxic CD8 clonotypes in ibrutinib-treated CLL. Libraries were prepared by immunoSEQ multiplex PCR; TCRdb keeps only in-frame clonotypes and omits some of them. The data contain 150,000 to 200,000 clones, approximately 80% of them singletons. The source material was PBMCs, sampled after 12 months of ibrutinib treatment. The receptors here all came from a human donor with chronic lymphocytic leukemia. CDR3s include the opening cysteine and the closing phenylalanine or tryptophan. Fields, in order: CDR3 length, J gene, clone size, V gene, D gene, CDR3 protein, CDR3 DNA. D genes are given only for firm matches. Size values are once, few and many counts, or a class for expanded clones, and some rows have none.

16 | TRBJ2-7 | few | TRBV27 | TRBD2 | CASSLRPRGGLHEQYF | TGTGCCAGCAGTTTACGCCCGCGGGGGGGCCTTCACGAGCAGTACTTC
15 | TRBJ1-1 | - | TRBV4-1 | - | CASSLSGQLNTEAFF | TGCGCCAGCAGCCTAAGCGGGCAGCTGAACACTGAAGCTTTCTTT
14 | TRBJ2-5 | - | TRBV28 | TRBD2 | CASRNSGGAETQYF | TGTGCCAGCAGAAATAGCGGGGGGGCGGAGACCCAGTACTTC
16 | TRBJ1-5 | - | TRBV15 | TRBD1 | CATRDSGTAKNQPQHF | TGTGCCACCAGAGACTCCGGGACAGCAAAGAATCAGCCCCAGCATTTT
13 | TRBJ2-7 | - | TRBV6-5 | TRBD1 | CASSWDRGDEQYF | TGTGCCAGCAGCTGGGACAGGGGTGACGAGCAGTACTTC
15 | TRBJ2-7 | - | TRBV27 | TRBD1 | CASASAGTGGYEQYF | TGTGCCAGCGCTTCCGCCGGGACAGGGGGCTACGAGCAGTACTTC
14 | TRBJ1-1 | - | TRBV5-5 | - | CASRPLTGNTEAFF | TGTGCCAGCAGGCCTCTAACAGGGAACACTGAAGCTTTCTTT
14 | TRBJ1-2 | - | TRBV28 | - | CASSFRDRRLRGQF | TGTGCCAGCAGTTTTCGGGACCGCCGTCTACGCGGACAATTC
13 | TRBJ1-1 | - | TRBV29-1 | TRBD1 | CSVRQGANTEAFF | TGCAGCGTCAGACAGGGGGCGAACACTGAAGCTTTCTTT
14 | TRBJ1-4 | - | TRBV28 | - | CASSGDGQVEKLFF | TGTGCCAGCAGCGGGGACGGGCAGGTGGAAAAACTGTTTTTT
13 | TRBJ1-2 | once | TRBV4-3 | - | CASSQDPLDGYTF | TGCGCCAGCAGCCAAGACCCTTTGGACGGCTACACCTTC
15 | TRBJ1-2 | once | TRBV14 | - | CASSQDWDPGYGYTF | TGTGCCAGCAGCCAAGATTGGGATCCGGGATATGGCTACACCTTC
13 | TRBJ2-7 | once | TRBV4-2 | - | CASSQEFEYEQYF | TGTGCCAGCAGCCAAGAGTTCGAATACGAGCAGTACTTC
16 | TRBJ2-5 | - | TRBV29-1 | - | CSVELGTLVMVETQYF | TGCAGCGTTGAGTTGGGGACTCTTGTTATGGTCGAGACCCAGTACTTC
15 | TRBJ2-6 | - | TRBV19 | - | CASSNLGSGANVLTF | TGTGCCAGTAGTAACTTGGGCTCTGGGGCCAACGTCCTGACTTTC